The clone carrying this T cell receptor beta chain was detected only a few times. All of the isolated RNA was reverse transcribed, so expressed TCRB transcripts were sequenced. Sequencing was performed with immunoSEQ multiplex PCR; in TCRdb, only in-frame clones are kept and a portion is missing. The data show approximately 470,000 clones, about 32% seen once. Purities in excess of 95% were seen in all sorted populations. The data originate from a study of beta chain features in type 1 diabetes. CDR1 SQVTM and CDR2 ANQGSEA come from the germline V gene. The CDR3 is made up of 13 amino acids. Trimming cost V 1 base and J 7 bases, with 10 bases left between them.

The sample was naive CD4+ T cells from blood. This clonotype originated in a man between 18 and 29 years old in good health. The V call is TRBV29-1, the J call TRBJ2-2; no clear D gene. The CDR3 here is CSVEGSTLGELFF. CDR3 nucleotides: TGCAGCGTTGAAGGGTCAACTCTCGGGGAGCTGTTTTTT.